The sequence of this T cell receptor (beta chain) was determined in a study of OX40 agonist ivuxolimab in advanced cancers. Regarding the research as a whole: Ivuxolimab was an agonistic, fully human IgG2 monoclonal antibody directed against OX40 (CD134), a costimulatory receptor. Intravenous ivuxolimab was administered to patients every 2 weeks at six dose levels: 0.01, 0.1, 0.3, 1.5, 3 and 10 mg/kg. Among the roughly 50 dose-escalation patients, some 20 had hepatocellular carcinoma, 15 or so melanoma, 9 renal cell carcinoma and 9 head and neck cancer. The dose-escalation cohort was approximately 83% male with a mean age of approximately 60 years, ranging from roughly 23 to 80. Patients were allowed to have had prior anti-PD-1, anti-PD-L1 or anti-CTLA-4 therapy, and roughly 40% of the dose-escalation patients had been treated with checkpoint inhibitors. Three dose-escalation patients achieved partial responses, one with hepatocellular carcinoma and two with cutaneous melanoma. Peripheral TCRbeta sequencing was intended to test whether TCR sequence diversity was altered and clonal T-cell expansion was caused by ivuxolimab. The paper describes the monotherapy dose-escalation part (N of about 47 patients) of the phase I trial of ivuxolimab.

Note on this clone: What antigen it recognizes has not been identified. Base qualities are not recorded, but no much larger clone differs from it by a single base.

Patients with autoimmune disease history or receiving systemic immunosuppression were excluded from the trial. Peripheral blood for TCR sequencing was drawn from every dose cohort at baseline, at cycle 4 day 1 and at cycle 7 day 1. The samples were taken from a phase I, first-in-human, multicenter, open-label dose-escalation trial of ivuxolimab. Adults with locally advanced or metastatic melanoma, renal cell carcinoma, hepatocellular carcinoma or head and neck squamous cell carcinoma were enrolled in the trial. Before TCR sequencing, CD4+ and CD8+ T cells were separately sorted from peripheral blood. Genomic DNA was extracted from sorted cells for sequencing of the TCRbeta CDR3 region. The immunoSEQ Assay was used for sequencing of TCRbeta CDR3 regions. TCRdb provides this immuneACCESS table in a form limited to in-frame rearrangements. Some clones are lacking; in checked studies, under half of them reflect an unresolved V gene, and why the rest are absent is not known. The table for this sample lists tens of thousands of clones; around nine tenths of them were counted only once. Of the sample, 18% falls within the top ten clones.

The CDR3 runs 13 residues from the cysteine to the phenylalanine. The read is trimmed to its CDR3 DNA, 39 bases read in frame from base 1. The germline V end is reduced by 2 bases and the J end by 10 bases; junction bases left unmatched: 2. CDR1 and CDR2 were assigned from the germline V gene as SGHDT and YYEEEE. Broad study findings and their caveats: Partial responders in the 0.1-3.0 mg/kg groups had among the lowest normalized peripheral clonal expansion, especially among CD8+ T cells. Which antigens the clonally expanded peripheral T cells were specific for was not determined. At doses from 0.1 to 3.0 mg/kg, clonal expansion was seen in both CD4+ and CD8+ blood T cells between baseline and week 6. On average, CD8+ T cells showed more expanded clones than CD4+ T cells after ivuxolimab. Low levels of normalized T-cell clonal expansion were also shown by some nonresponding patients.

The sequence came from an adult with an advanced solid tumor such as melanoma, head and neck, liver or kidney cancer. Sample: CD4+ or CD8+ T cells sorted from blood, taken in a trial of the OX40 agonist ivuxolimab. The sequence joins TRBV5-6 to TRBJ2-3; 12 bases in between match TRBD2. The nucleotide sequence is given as TGTGCCAGCAGCTTTGGGACTAGCGGGCCGCAGTATTTT. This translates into CASSFGTSGPQYF.